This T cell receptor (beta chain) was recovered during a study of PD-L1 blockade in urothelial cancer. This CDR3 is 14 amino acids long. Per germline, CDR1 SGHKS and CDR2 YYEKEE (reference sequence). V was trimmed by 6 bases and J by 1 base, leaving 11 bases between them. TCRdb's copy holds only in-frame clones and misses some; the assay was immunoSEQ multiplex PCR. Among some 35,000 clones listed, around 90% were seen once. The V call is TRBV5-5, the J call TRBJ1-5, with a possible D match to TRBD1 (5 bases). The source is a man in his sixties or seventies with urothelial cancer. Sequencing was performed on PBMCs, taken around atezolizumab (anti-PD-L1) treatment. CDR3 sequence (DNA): TGTGCCAGCACCCGCGGGGGAAGCAATCAGCCCCAGCATTTT. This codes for CASTRGGSNQPQHF.